The rows below give T cell receptor beta chains drawn from one sample of a study of response to subunit inactivated influenza vaccine. TCRdb re-called the RT-PCR reads with MiXCR, one entry per CDR3 protein. Here the sample spans roughly 790,000 distinct CDR3 sequences, around 20% being singletons. The source material was PBMCs from blood, sampled around 5 days after vaccination. Every receptor here comes from a man aged 50-59 years who received an inactivated influenza vaccine. The CDR3 runs from the conserved cysteine through the conserved F or W. D genes are given only for firm matches. The listing skips clone size in some rows; elsewhere it reads once, few, many or a size class.

TRBV7-2	.	TRBJ2-1	TRBD2	CASSRLGLAGYEQFF	TGTGCCAGCAGCCGACTCGGGCTAGCGGGCTATGAGCAGTTCTTC
TRBV12-3/TRBV12-4	few	TRBJ2-1	TRBD1	CASSTLRDRGNEQFF	TGTGCCAGCAGTACATTACGGGACAGGGGAAATGAGCAGTTCTTC
TRBV20-1	few	TRBJ2-1	.	CSATGGQNEQFF	TGCAGTGCTACTGGAGGGCAGAATGAGCAGTTCTTC
TRBV20-1	.	TRBJ2-7	TRBD1	CSASSSRGIAGEQYF	TGCAGTGCTAGTTCTTCCAGGGGGATTGCTGGCGAGCAGTACTTC
TRBV19	.	TRBJ2-7	.	CASRQAASYYEQYF	TGTGCCAGTCGACAGGCAGCCTCCTACTACGAGCAGTACTTC
TRBV6-5	few	TRBJ2-2	TRBD2	CASSYSLGGAGELFF	TGTGCCAGCAGTTACTCCCTTGGGGGGGCCGGGGAGCTGTTTTTT
TRBV28	.	TRBJ2-5	.	CASSFRRDNQETQYF	TGTGCCAGCAGCTTTCGCCGGGACAACCAAGAGACCCAGTACTTC
TRBV11-2	.	TRBJ2-7	TRBD1	CASSYRDREYEQYF	TGTGCCAGCAGCTACCGGGACAGGGAATACGAGCAGTACTTC
TRBV30	.	TRBJ2-7	.	CAWSVSPGASYEQYF	TGTGCCTGGAGTGTGTCCCCGGGAGCTTCCTACGAGCAGTACTTC
TRBV29-1	few	TRBJ2-1	.	CSVAGGAEQFF	TGCAGCGTTGCAGGGGGGGCTGAGCAGTTCTTC
TRBV7-8	many	TRBJ2-3	.	CASSPPRADTQYF	TGTGCCAGCAGCCCCCCTAGGGCAGATACGCAGTATTTT
TRBV20-1	.	TRBJ1-3	TRBD1	CSARGTGTGNTIYF	TGCAGTGCTAGAGGGACAGGGACTGGAAACACCATATATTTT
TRBV12-3/TRBV12-4	.	TRBJ2-2	.	CASRYSGANTGELFF	TGTGCCAGCAGATATAGCGGCGCGAACACCGGGGAGCTGTTTTTT
TRBV20-1	few	TRBJ2-1	TRBD2	CSARASLAGEGNEQFF	TGCAGTGCTAGAGCGTCTCTAGCGGGGGAAGGTAATGAGCAGTTCTTC
TRBV20-1	few	TRBJ2-7	.	CSALEVYEQYF	TGCAGTGCTCTCGAGGTGTACGAGCAGTACTTC
TRBV27	.	TRBJ2-7	TRBD2	CTSSLWVYWGLAGLYYEQYF	TGCACCAGCAGTTTATGGGTTTATTGGGGACTAGCGGGGCTCTACTACGAGCAGTACTTC
TRBV20-1	few	TRBJ1-1	TRBD1	CSARDAQGGRGTEAFF	TGCAGTGCTAGAGATGCCCAGGGGGGCCGGGGGACTGAAGCTTTCTTT
TRBV11-1	few	TRBJ2-1	.	CASSPRRFTPPRGNEQFF	TGTGCCAGCAGCCCGCGGCGCTTCACCCCACCTCGGGGGAATGAGCAGTTCTTC
TRBV10-2	few	TRBJ2-7	TRBD1	CASSTGQGASYEQYF	TGCGCCAGCAGTACGGGACAGGGGGCCTCCTACGAGCAGTACTTC
TRBV28	.	TRBJ2-2	TRBD1	CASSFGQAELFF	TGTGCCAGCAGTTTCGGACAGGCTGAGCTGTTTTTT
TRBV24-1	.	TRBJ2-3	.	CATSDLLGDTQYF	TGTGCCACCAGTGACTTACTAGGAGATACGCAGTATTTT
TRBV7-9	many	TRBJ2-3	TRBD1	CASSSDRGTDTQYF	TGTGCCAGCAGCTCGGACAGGGGAACAGATACGCAGTATTTT
TRBV27	few	TRBJ2-1	.	CASTLRGPNNEQFF	TGTGCCAGCACTCTCAGGGGTCCTAACAATGAGCAGTTCTTC
TRBV5-1	.	TRBJ2-1	TRBD2	CASNPLAGGRSEQFF	TGCGCCAGCAACCCTCTAGCGGGGGGGAGGAGTGAGCAGTTCTTC
TRBV5-1	few	TRBJ1-6	TRBD1	CASSPGDSTYNSPLHF	TGCGCCAGCAGCCCGGGGGACAGCACCTATAATTCACCCCTCCACTTT
TRBV12-3/TRBV12-4	few	TRBJ2-5	.	CASSSTRGRETQYF	TGTGCCAGCAGTTCCACCAGGGGAAGGGAGACCCAGTACTTC
TRBV4-2	.	TRBJ1-5	.	CASSQVGNSNQPQHF	TGTGCCAGCAGCCAAGTCGGGAATAGCAATCAGCCCCAGCATTTT
TRBV5-1	.	TRBJ1-5	TRBD1	CASSKLQGDQPQHF	TGCGCCAGCAGCAAACTACAGGGGGATCAGCCCCAGCATTTT
TRBV10-3	few	TRBJ2-5	.	CAISGGFMALTQYF	TGTGCCATCAGTGGGGGTTTTATGGCTTTGACCCAGTACTTC
TRBV5-1	.	TRBJ2-7	TRBD2	CASSLAGTSGSYEQYF	TGCGCCAGCAGCCTTGCCGGGACTAGCGGATCCTACGAGCAGTACTTC
TRBV20-1	few	TRBJ2-1	TRBD2	CSAPSLAGGSYNEQFF	TGCAGTGCCCCATCCTTAGCGGGCGGCTCCTACAATGAGCAGTTCTTC
TRBV24-1	few	TRBJ2-5	TRBD1	CATSEGAGQGVETQYF	TGTGCCACCAGTGAGGGGGCGGGACAGGGAGTAGAGACCCAGTACTTC
TRBV20-1	.	TRBJ2-1	TRBD1	CSGRLRDRGRNEQFF	TGCAGTGGGCGCCTCAGGGACAGGGGACGCAATGAGCAGTTCTTC
TRBV6-2/TRBV6-3	few	TRBJ2-7	TRBD2	CASRPGLAGEREQYF	TGTGCCAGCAGGCCGGGACTAGCGGGAGAAAGGGAGCAGTACTTC
TRBV7-9	.	TRBJ2-3	TRBD2	CASSLVLAIDTQYF	TGTGCCAGCAGCTTAGTACTAGCGATAGATACGCAGTATTTT
TRBV7-2	few	TRBJ1-1	.	CASSLVGGPNTEAFF	TGTGCCAGCAGCTTGGTGGGGGGGCCGAACACTGAAGCTTTCTTT
TRBV29-1	few	TRBJ1-4	.	CSVLLSEGVGTEKLFF	TGCAGCGTCCTTTTGTCGGAGGGCGTAGGAACTGAAAAACTGTTTTTT
TRBV6-1	.	TRBJ2-7	.	CASSAEPTRGEQYF	TGTGCCAGCAGTGCAGAACCTACCAGGGGCGAGCAGTACTTC
TRBV6-6	few	TRBJ1-1	.	CASSFTRYTEAFF	TGTGCCAGCAGTTTCACGAGGTACACTGAAGCTTTCTTT
TRBV6-1	.	TRBJ2-7	TRBD1	CASIPTGGAYEQYF	TGTGCCAGCATTCCGACAGGGGGGGCCTACGAGCAGTACTTC